This record covers a single T cell receptor beta chain. Its matching antigen is unknown. These data belong to a study of T cells after yellow fever vaccination. Findings of the study overall: Clonotypes shared by both compartments, CD4 and CD8, made up a small share.

TCRdb re-called the 5' RACE reads through MiXCR, storing one row per CDR3 protein. The sample consists of roughly 340,000 distinct CDR3 sequences, about 4% of them appearing once. This receptor was obtained from a man aged 18 to 30 who received the YFV17D yellow fever vaccine. The starting material was PBMCs, obtained 5 days after the yellow fever booster vaccination.

CDR3 bases: TGTGCCAGCAGCTTAGATTGGATCCTCGAAGGGAACACTGAAGCTTTCTTT. This codes for CASSLDWILEGNTEAFF. This sequence joins TRBV11-2 and TRBJ1-1; D uncertain. V lost 0 bases, J lost 1 base, and 15 bases lay in between. Per the germline V gene, CDR1 is SGHAT and CDR2 is FQNNGV. The CDR3 runs 17 residues. Full variable domain (missing parts from reference TRBV11-2 and TRBJ1-1): EAGVAQSPRYKIIEKRQSVAFWCNPISGHATLYWYQQILGQGPKLLIQFQNNGVVDDSQLPKDRFSAERLKGVDSTLKIQPAKLEDSAVYLCASSLDWILEGNTEAFFGQGTRLTVV.